The clone carrying this TCR beta chain was seen ten or more times. Its specificity is not known. Patients with uncontrolled infections, other autoimmune diseases, pregnancy or lactation were excluded. These data are taken from a study of T cells in Graves' hyperthyroidism and ophthalmopathy. Study in general: The initial diagnosis was the point when peripheral blood was collected, ahead of any treatment. The study, taken as a whole, reports: Before onset, by a median of approximately 6.2 months, the model predicted ophthalmopathy.

The V segment lost 2 bases and the J segment 8 bases; nucleotides outside the gene matches: 3. This CDR3 comprises 12 residues. Germline V lookup: CDR1 GTSNPN, CDR2 SVGIG (reference sequence). TCR beta CDR3 regions were amplified from RNA. The primer set for the first-round RT-PCR of the TCR CDR3 was HTBI. TCRdb recomputed calls from the multiplex PCR reads with MiXCR, one row per CDR3 protein. Seen here are about 590,000 distinct CDR3 sequences, approximately 15% observed once, and the top ten hold roughly 7%. Sequencing used blood. The TCR originated in a woman aged 18-30 years with Graves' ophthalmopathy. The rearrangement links TRBV30 to TRBJ2-1, with 7 bases identical to TRBD1. The CDR3 loop is CAWSYTGDEQFF. In DNA, the CDR3 is TGTGCCTGGAGTTACACAGGGGATGAGCAGTTCTTC.